Listed below are T cell receptor beta chains from one sample, sequenced in a study of blood T cell repertoires in COVID-19. Measured with immunoSEQ multiplex PCR; TCRdb has only the in-frame clones, and not every one. The sample lists 250,000 or so clones, 80% to 90% occurring once. The sequenced material came from PBMCs or T cells enriched from blood (not recorded which). The receptors were sampled from a man between 45 and 60 years old who had been exposed to COVID-19. Each CDR3 is given without its conserved first and last residue. Each record gives: J gene, D gene, V gene, CDR3 protein. A D gene is named only where the DNA matches it firmly.

J gene: TRBJ1-3
D gene: -
V gene: TRBV27
CDR3 protein: ASSLSGGLAGNTIY

J gene: TRBJ2-5
D gene: TRBD2
V gene: TRBV6-5
CDR3 protein: ASSESSGGGETQY

J gene: TRBJ2-1
D gene: TRBD2
V gene: TRBV28
CDR3 protein: ASSFRQLAGGDEQF

J gene: TRBJ1-2
D gene: -
V gene: TRBV9
CDR3 protein: ASSVGTGNYGYT

J gene: TRBJ2-3
D gene: TRBD2
V gene: TRBV7-3
CDR3 protein: ASTETQLAGSTDTQY

J gene: TRBJ1-1
D gene: TRBD1
V gene: TRBV2
CDR3 protein: ASRPPGQGSDTEAF

J gene: TRBJ1-5
D gene: TRBD1
V gene: TRBV7-2
CDR3 protein: ASSLRQGPQPQH

J gene: TRBJ1-2
D gene: -
V gene: TRBV5-6
CDR3 protein: ASSLQGRGYT

J gene: TRBJ1-1
D gene: -
V gene: TRBV5-1
CDR3 protein: ASSFRGPVNTEAF

J gene: TRBJ2-4
D gene: -
V gene: TRBV6-5
CDR3 protein: ASRSAPRNIQY

J gene: TRBJ2-5
D gene: -
V gene: TRBV29-1
CDR3 protein: SVAWQGGETQY

J gene: TRBJ2-1
D gene: -
V gene: TRBV2
CDR3 protein: ASMNTGELQF

J gene: TRBJ1-1
D gene: -
V gene: TRBV9
CDR3 protein: ASSAGGRVDTEAF

J gene: TRBJ1-3
D gene: -
V gene: TRBV5-1
CDR3 protein: ASSSGSSGNTIY

J gene: TRBJ2-2
D gene: TRBD2
V gene: TRBV5-1
CDR3 protein: ASSLDGRDPGELF

J gene: TRBJ2-6
D gene: -
V gene: TRBV27
CDR3 protein: ASSSLSGANVLT

J gene: TRBJ2-1
D gene: TRBD2
V gene: TRBV4-1
CDR3 protein: ASSPLEGGYNEQF

J gene: TRBJ2-7
D gene: -
V gene: TRBV7-8
CDR3 protein: ASSLDGTSEH

J gene: TRBJ2-2
D gene: -
V gene: TRBV28
CDR3 protein: ASRRRPPGELF

J gene: TRBJ2-3
D gene: -
V gene: TRBV5-1
CDR3 protein: ASSFLALAIPYNTDTQY

J gene: TRBJ1-5
D gene: -
V gene: TRBV30
CDR3 protein: AWSAGGSNQPQH

J gene: TRBJ2-5
D gene: TRBD2
V gene: TRBV5-1
CDR3 protein: ASSPLAGKIGETQY

J gene: TRBJ2-3
D gene: -
V gene: TRBV5-1
CDR3 protein: ASNDPQGSDTQY

J gene: TRBJ1-3
D gene: -
V gene: TRBV3-1/TRBV3-2
CDR3 protein: ASSQGTERSSGNTIY

J gene: TRBJ1-2
D gene: -
V gene: TRBV5-1
CDR3 protein: ASSLEGHNYGYT

J gene: TRBJ2-3
D gene: TRBD2
V gene: TRBV7-7
CDR3 protein: ASSLGTSGRNTQY

J gene: TRBJ2-4
D gene: -
V gene: TRBV3-1/TRBV3-2
CDR3 protein: ASSQDYLRGTAVAKNIQY

J gene: TRBJ2-5
D gene: -
V gene: TRBV6-6
CDR3 protein: ASSYPNSETQY

J gene: TRBJ1-1
D gene: TRBD1
V gene: TRBV12-3/TRBV12-4
CDR3 protein: ASSFITGEL

J gene: TRBJ1-2
D gene: -
V gene: TRBV28
CDR3 protein: ASRPTSSGYGYT

J gene: TRBJ2-1
D gene: -
V gene: TRBV9
CDR3 protein: ASSVAGPEINEQF

J gene: TRBJ1-2
D gene: -
V gene: TRBV29-1
CDR3 protein: SVEDSRSYYGYT

J gene: TRBJ1-2
D gene: -
V gene: TRBV6-5
CDR3 protein: ASSYSQGMYGYT

J gene: TRBJ2-2
D gene: -
V gene: TRBV5-1
CDR3 protein: ASSLAYAGTGELF

J gene: TRBJ1-1
D gene: -
V gene: TRBV2
CDR3 protein: ATLRELNTEAF

J gene: TRBJ1-2
D gene: -
V gene: TRBV21-1
CDR3 protein: ASSKALSGNYGYT

J gene: TRBJ2-3
D gene: -
V gene: TRBV5-1
CDR3 protein: ASSLTVASTDTQY

J gene: TRBJ1-2
D gene: -
V gene: TRBV27
CDR3 protein: ASSLSPGGISYGYT

J gene: TRBJ2-7
D gene: -
V gene: TRBV5-5
CDR3 protein: ASSFFERPGGQY

J gene: TRBJ2-7
D gene: TRBD1
V gene: TRBV2
CDR3 protein: ASSGDRVPYEQY

J gene: TRBJ1-2
D gene: -
V gene: TRBV5-4
CDR3 protein: ASSRGQNYGYT

J gene: TRBJ2-7
D gene: TRBD1
V gene: TRBV5-1
CDR3 protein: ASSLVSRDRAYEQY

J gene: TRBJ2-1
D gene: TRBD2
V gene: TRBV7-3
CDR3 protein: ASSLYPSGSYNEQF